The 21 T cell receptor beta chains given below trace back to one sample, sequenced in a study of a mutant IDH1 vaccine in newly diagnosed glioma. For these receptors, no antigen is known. The time point is: week 5, during vaccination. The investigators gave 300 ug of mutant IDH1 20-mer peptide in each vaccine dose, together with topical imiquimod. Assay used: immunoSEQ multiplex PCR; TCRdb lists only in-frame clones, some missing. Found here are fewer than 30,000 clones, 60% to 80% of them singletons; the top ten hold just under 9.5%. Sequences were derived from PBMCs, sampled from a glioma patient whose treatment included an IDH1 peptide vaccine. The source is a man aged 35 to 55 with glioma.

The V call is TRBV5-1, the J call TRBJ2-7; 8 nucleotides align to TRBD2. The CDR3 is 15 residues long. The germline CDR1 and CDR2 sequences are SGHRS and YFSETQ. V gave up 0 bases and J gave up 6 bases; unmatched junction bases: 8. CDR3 region: CASSLDAGRVGEQYF. CDR3 nucleotide sequence: TGCGCCAGCAGCTTGGACGCCGGGAGGGTAGGCGAGCAGTACTTC.

The chain uses TRBV5-4 and TRBJ2-4; 8 bases are shared with TRBD2. The CDR3 has 15 residues. Per the germline V gene, CDR1 is SGHNT and CDR2 is YYREEE (reference sequence). V dropped 2 bases and J dropped 6; count of bases not matched to a gene: 7. CDR3 DNA sequence: TGTGCCAGCAGCTTTACCGGGAGGGCCGTAAACATTCAGTACTTC. Its translation is CASSFTGRAVNIQYF.

This sequence joins TRBV27 and TRBJ2-2; 7 bases align to TRBD2. This CDR3 comprises 14 residues. V was pared by 3 bases and J by 6 bases, with 4 bases of the junction left unmatched. Germline V CDR1 and CDR2: MNHEY, SMNVEV (reference sequence). In DNA, the CDR3 is TGTGCCAGCAGTTTTGCGGGAGTGGCCGGGGAGCTGTTTTTT. It encodes CASSFAGVAGELFF.

The V gene is TRBV4-3, the J gene TRBJ2-3; TRBD1 is a possible D gene (6 bases). Trimming took 0 bases from V and 0 from J, leaving 10 bases between them. The CDR3 is 16 residues long. Germline CDR1 LGHNA, CDR2 YSLEER. The CDR3 DNA follows: TGCGCCAGCAGCCAAGAGGCAGGGGCTAGCACAGATACGCAGTATTTT. This translates into CASSQEAGASTDTQYF.

This clone was detected a few times. The chain has TRBV19 and TRBJ2-6; maybe TRBD1 (5 bases). Trimming stripped 6 bases from V and 0 bases from J, with 6 bases between. CDR3 size: 14 residues. Germline assignment: CDR1 LNHDA and CDR2 SQIVND (reference sequence). DNA for the CDR3: TGTGCCAGTAGCGACAGCTCTGGGGCCAACGTCCTGACTTTC. Its protein is CASSDSSGANVLTF.

The chain joins TRBV6-5 to TRBJ2-7, with 7 bases aligning to TRBD1. The CDR3 is made up of 13 amino acids. Unmatched junction bases numbered 10, after V lost 6 bases and J lost 8 bases. In germline, CDR1 is MNHEY, CDR2 SVGAGI. The CDR3 sequence: CASRLGQAPQQYF. CDR3 sequence (DNA): TGTGCCAGCAGACTCGGACAGGCCCCTCAGCAGTACTTC.

V usage is TRBV5-6 and J usage is TRBJ2-7, with 12 bases that match TRBD2. The CDR3 extends over 15 amino acids. Per germline, CDR1 SGHDT and CDR2 YYEEEE. Trimming at V came to 0 bases and at J to 4 bases, leaving 2 bases not matched to a gene. For the CDR3, the DNA is TGTGCCAGCAGCTTGGCAGGACTAGCGGGATACGAGCAGTACTTC. Its protein product is CASSLAGLAGYEQYF.

The chain combines TRBV5-8 with TRBJ1-5; D unresolved. The CDR3 loop spans 14 amino acids. Germline-derived CDR1 and CDR2 are SGHTS and YDEGEE. Trimming cost V 1 base and J 5 bases, with 10 bases left between them. The CDR3 nucleotides read TGTGCCAGCAGCTTGAGAGGGTGGGATCAGCCCCAGCATTTT. It specifies CASSLRGWDQPQHF.

The rearrangement links TRBV19 to TRBJ1-2, with TRBD1 identical over 7 bases. The CDR3 loop spans 16 amino acids. Germline V gives CDR1 LNHDA, CDR2 SQIVND (reference sequence). Germline trimming cut 3 bases from V and 5 bases from J; bases unmatched to any gene: 12. CDR3 region: CASSMRGGGAGYGYTF. In nucleotides, the CDR3 is TGTGCCAGTAGTATGAGAGGGGGCGGCGCCGGGTATGGCTACACCTTC.

The chain has TRBV19 and TRBJ2-1; a weak D match, TRBD2 (5 bases). V dropped 3 bases and J dropped 9 bases, with 9 bases sitting between them. The germline CDR1 and CDR2 sequences are LNHDA and SQIVND (reference sequence). This CDR3 comprises 12 residues. CDR3 sequence reads: CASSIGGSEQFF. For the CDR3, the DNA is TGTGCCAGTAGTATCGGTGGGAGTGAGCAGTTCTTC. Looking up the rest from reference TRBV19 and TRBJ2-1 gives the full variable domain: DGGITQSPKYLFRKEGQNVTLSCEQNLNHDAMYWYRQDPGQGLRLIYYSQIVNDFQKGDIAEGYSVSREKKESFPLTVTSAQKNPTAFYLCASSIGGSEQFFGPGTRLTVL.

The rearrangement joins TRBV5-1 to TRBJ2-3; D is perhaps TRBD1 (5 bases). Looked up from germline, CDR1 is SGHRS and CDR2 is YFSETQ. The ends were cut back, 1 base at V and 0 bases at J, with 12 bases in the middle. The CDR3 is made up of 16 amino acids. CDR3 amino acids: CASSLQGDESTDTQYF. The CDR3 bases are TGCGCCAGCAGCTTGCAAGGGGATGAGAGCACAGATACGCAGTATTTT.

The chain employs TRBV7-2 and TRBJ2-1, with a tentative D call TRBD1 (5 bases). CDR3 length: 13 amino acids. CDR1 SGHTA and CDR2 FQGNSA come from the germline V gene. Trimming stripped 5 bases from V and 6 bases from J, with 11 bases between. In DNA form, the CDR3 reads TGTGCCAGCAGCCCCCAGGGTCCCAATGAGCAGTTCTTC. Translating gives CASSPQGPNEQFF.

The chain is built from TRBV4-1 and TRBJ2-7, with 8 nucleotides matching TRBD2. This CDR3 is 15 amino acids long. Germline lookup yields CDR1 MGHRA and CDR2 YSYEKL. V trimming: 4 bases; J trimming: 0 bases; junction bases outside the gene matches: 5. CDR3 DNA: TGCGCCAGCAGCCCAACGGGACTAGTCTCCTACGAGCAGTACTTC. Residues: CASSPTGLVSYEQYF.

CDR3 protein: CASSPPGRGNIQYF. CDR3 DNA sequence: TGTGCCAGCAGCCCTCCTGGCAGAGGGAACATTCAGTACTTC. J is TRBJ2-4 and V is TRBV7-8; the D gene is possibly TRBD2 (5 bases). The CDR3 consists of 14 residues. V lost 5 bases, J lost 7 bases, and 15 bases lay in between. CDR1 and CDR2 (germline): SGHVS, FQNEAQ.

The CDR3 DNA follows: TGTGCCAGCAGCTTATGGTCAGGGAAGGACTATGGCTACACCTTC. Translated: CASSLWSGKDYGYTF. The rearrangement joins TRBV13 to TRBJ1-2; possible D gene TRBD1, 5 bases. Per the germline V gene, CDR1 is PRHDT and CDR2 is FYEKMQ (reference sequence). Trimming removed 2 bases at V and 3 bases at J, with 13 bases between. The CDR3 spans 15 residues.

CDR3 region: CASSPSTDTQYF. The CDR3 nucleotides are TGTGCCAGCAGCCCCAGCACAGATACGCAGTATTTT. The V gene is TRBV5-4, the J gene TRBJ2-3; D gene ambiguous. The germline gives CDR1 SGHNT, CDR2 YYREEE (reference sequence). The ends were cut back, 4 bases at V and 0 bases at J, with 3 bases in the middle. This CDR3 spans 12 amino acids.

This chain links TRBV10-2 with TRBJ1-5; 7 bases fit TRBD1. The CDR3 covers 18 residues. V lost 3 bases, J lost 0 bases, and 11 bases stayed unmatched. Germline-derived CDR1 and CDR2 are WSHSY and SAAADI. The DNA of the CDR3 is TGCGCCAGCAGTGATGAGGGCAGGGGGGGCTATAGCAATCAGCCCCAGCATTTT. Translation gives CASSDEGRGGYSNQPQHF.

This clone was seen a few times. This chain links TRBV29-1 with TRBJ2-5; D uncertain. CDR1 and CDR2 from the germline V gene are SQVTM and ANQGSEA. V lost 8 bases to trimming and J lost 5 bases, with 24 bases between them. The CDR3 extends over 15 amino acids. CDR3 in amino acids: CSFHLLVPPRETQYF. The CDR3 DNA reads TGCAGCTTCCATCTTTTAGTCCCCCCTAGGGAGACCCAGTACTTC.

V usage is TRBV6-5 and J usage is TRBJ2-3; 11 bases are a match to TRBD2. CDR1 and CDR2 (germline): MNHEY, SVGAGI. After removal of 6 bases from V and 4 bases from J, the junction contained 6 bases not matched to a gene. This CDR3 is 15 amino acids long. Here the CDR3 DNA reads TGTGCCAGCAGCCCTCTAGCGGGAGGTTCAGATACGCAGTATTTT. This sequence encodes CASSPLAGGSDTQYF.

The CDR3 sequence: CASSLIGTFEETQYF. The CDR3 region has the DNA TGTGCCAGCAGCTTGATCGGGACTTTTGAAGAGACCCAGTACTTC. The chain is built from TRBV7-9 and TRBJ2-5, with D maybe TRBD2 (6 bases). The CDR3 is 15 amino acids. CDR1 and CDR2 from the germline V gene are SEHNR and FQNEAQ (reference sequence). The V and J ends lost 3 bases and 3 bases respectively, with 14 bases between them.

The genes are TRBV15 and TRBJ2-1; D remains unclear. The V end lost 9 bases, the J end lost 0 bases, and 15 bases lay between the germline ends. CDR3 length: 15 residues. Germline V lookup: CDR1 LNHNV, CDR2 YYDKDF (reference sequence). CDR3 sequence reads: CATQPARYSYNEQFF. The CDR3 nucleotides read TGTGCCACTCAACCTGCTCGTTACTCCTACAATGAGCAGTTCTTC.